This T cell receptor (beta chain) was sequenced during a study of blood T cell repertoires in COVID-19. For the study at large: Samples of COVID-19 (acute and convalescent) were obtained from the United States, Italy and Spain.

As handled by the study authors: Reference gene primer amplification gave estimated nucleated cell counts. Sequencing used immunoSEQ multiplex PCR; TCRdb keeps in-frame clones, though not all of them. V, J and clone size are taken as reported in that table, and D and trimming were inferred from the DNA itself. Of fewer than 500,000 clones detected, 81% appear once; the ten largest clones hold roughly 1.2%. The ends lost 10 bases at V and 2 bases at J; junction bases unmatched: 5. The CDR3 is 13 residues long. Per germline, CDR1 MDHEN and CDR2 SYDVKM. This clonotype was obtained from a human donor with acute or convalescent COVID-19. The donor label of this sample is uncertain. The chain combines TRBV28 with TRBJ1-1; 9 bases align to TRBD1. Sequenced input: peripheral blood. The CDR3 DNA reads TGTGCCACCGGGACAGGGTCAAACACTGAAGCTTTCTTT. The encoded protein is CATGTGSNTEAFF.